Below, one T cell receptor beta chain is given with its context. The data were taken from a study of blood T cell repertoires in COVID-19. Clones were read by immunoSEQ multiplex PCR, and TCRdb kept only the in-frame ones, dropping some. The sample yields 25,000 to 30,000 clones, around 67% seen once. This clonotype originated in a human donor in a cohort sampled during active COVID-19. Sequenced material: peripheral blood.

The CDR3 sequence: CASSIAGQGFGNQPQHF. In nucleotides, the CDR3 is TGTGCCAGTAGTATAGCGGGACAGGGTTTCGGCAATCAGCCCCAGCATTTT. The J gene is TRBJ1-5, the V gene TRBV19; TRBD1 matches at 9 bases. Germline CDR1 and CDR2: LNHDA and SQIVND (reference sequence). J gave up 2 bases and V 1 base, and 6 bases lay outside the gene matches. This CDR3 is built from 17 residues.